This T cell receptor beta chain was captured by sequencing in a study of graft-versus-host responses after intestinal transplantation. In the study overall: Isolated intestinal, liver-intestinal, or multivisceral transplants had been given to the recipients.

Per germline, CDR1 MNHEY and CDR2 SMNVEV (reference sequence). This CDR3 has 16 residues. Losses at the gene ends were 3 bases for V and 3 bases for J; bases not matched to a gene: 5. Regarding this clone: Its antigen is unidentified. Other nucleotide sequences from this sample produce the same CDR3.

TCRdb keeps only in-frame clones here, not all; method: immunoSEQ multiplex PCR. The sample comprises around 110,000 clones, less than 95% of which are singletons, and approximately 0.17% rests with the top ten. This chain joins TRBV27 and TRBJ2-2; 9 bases align to TRBD2. The starting material was unstimulated CD4+ T cells sorted from spleen or lymph node cells, obtained before intestinal transplant. The clonotype comes from a human donor who received an intestinal transplant. This CDR3 reads CASSFRIAGDTGELFF. In DNA, the CDR3 is TGTGCCAGCAGTTTCAGGATAGCGGGAGACACCGGGGAGCTGTTTTTT.